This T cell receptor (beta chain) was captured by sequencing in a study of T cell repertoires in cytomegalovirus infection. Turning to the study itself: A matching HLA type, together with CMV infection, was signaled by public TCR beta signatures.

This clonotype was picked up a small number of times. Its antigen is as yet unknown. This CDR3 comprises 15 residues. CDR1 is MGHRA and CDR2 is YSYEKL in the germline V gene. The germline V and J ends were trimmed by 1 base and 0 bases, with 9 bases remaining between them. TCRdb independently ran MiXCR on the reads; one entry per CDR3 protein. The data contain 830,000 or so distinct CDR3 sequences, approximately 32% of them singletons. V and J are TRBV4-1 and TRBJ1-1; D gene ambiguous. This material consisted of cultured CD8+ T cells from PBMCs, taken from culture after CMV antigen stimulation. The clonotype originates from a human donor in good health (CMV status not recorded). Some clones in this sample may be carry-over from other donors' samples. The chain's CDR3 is CASSQVGDMNTEAFF. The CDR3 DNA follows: TGCGCCAGCAGCCAAGTTGGGGATATGAACACTGAAGCTTTCTTT.